The 17 T cell receptor beta chains below come from one sample, sequenced in a study of T cells of healthy individuals. One entry per CDR3 protein results from TCRdb running MiXCR on the 5' RACE reads. The sample lists some 41,000 distinct CDR3 sequences; about 4.2% were seen once. The origin of the receptors is a human donor in good health.

This clonotype was detected ten times or more. V is TRBV4-2 and J is TRBJ2-7; D not certain. CDR3 size: 16 residues. Germline values: CDR1 LGHNA, CDR2 YNFKEQ. The V and J ends lost 1 base and 0 bases respectively, with 13 bases between them. The CDR3 region has the DNA TGTGCCAGCAGCCAAGGCTGGATTGATGGCTCCTACGAGCAGTACTTC. Encoded protein: CASSQGWIDGSYEQYF.

In this sample, this clonotype turned up many times. The chain's CDR3 is CASSLAASGRHNEQFF. In DNA form, the CDR3 reads TGCGCCAGCAGCTTGGCGGCTAGCGGGAGACACAATGAGCAGTTCTTC. V usage is TRBV5-1 and J usage is TRBJ2-1, with 10 bases that match TRBD2. Losses at the gene ends were 0 bases for V and 5 bases for J; bases not matched to a gene: 5. The germline gives CDR1 SGHRS, CDR2 YFSETQ. The CDR3 has 16 residues.

This clonotype was observed at least ten times. The rearrangement joins TRBV7-9 to TRBJ1-1; no clear D. The CDR3 consists of 15 residues. CDR1 SEHNR and CDR2 FQNEAQ come from the germline V gene (reference sequence). Trimming shortened V by 5 bases and J by 0 bases, and 13 bases separated the two germline ends. The CDR3 spells CASSPGRPVNTEAFF. For the CDR3, the DNA is TGTGCCAGCAGCCCTGGACGACCTGTGAACACTGAAGCTTTCTTT.

This clonotype came up many times. The chain employs TRBV23-1 and TRBJ2-4; a possible D gene is TRBD2 (6 bases). TRBV23-1 is an ORF, with its function uncertain. The CDR3 runs 15 residues. Trimming left V 2 bases short and J 7 bases short, with 15 bases between. Here the CDR3 reads CASSQGGTPENIQYF. CDR3 coding DNA: TGCGCCAGCAGTCAAGGAGGGACCCCCGAGAACATTCAGTACTTC.

This clonotype was observed at least ten times. The rearrangement joins TRBV7-9 to TRBJ1-4; D gene unclear. This CDR3 is 11 amino acids long. The germline CDR1 and CDR2 sequences are SEHNR and FQNEAQ (reference sequence). The CDR3 spells CAGRTNEKLFF. In nucleotides, the CDR3 is TGTGCTGGAAGAACTAATGAAAAACTGTTTTTT.

The chain carries TRBV7-2 and TRBJ2-1; 8 bases line up with TRBD2. After removal of 10 bases from V and 0 bases from J, the junction contained 14 bases not matched to a gene. This CDR3 region has 17 residues. Germline V CDR1 and CDR2: SGHTA, FQGNSA. The CDR3 nucleotides are TGTGCCACCCCCTCAGCGGGGGCCCCTTTCTCCTACAATGAGCAGTTCTTC. Residues: CATPSAGAPFSYNEQFF.

V and J are TRBV19 and TRBJ1-1, with D unresolved. This CDR3 region has 15 residues. Germline V lookup: CDR1 LNHDA, CDR2 SQIVND (reference sequence). Trimming left V 5 bases short and J 0 bases short, with 13 bases between. The CDR3 coding sequence is TGTGCCAGTAGTCCCTCGGTTGCAGTGAACACTGAAGCTTTCTTT. It specifies CASSPSVAVNTEAFF.

This clonotype was detected many times. The chain joins TRBV7-6 to TRBJ2-2, with D possibly TRBD1 on 6 matching bases. The CDR3 is made up of 13 amino acids. Germline lookup yields CDR1 SGHVS and CDR2 FNYEAQ. The germline V and J ends were trimmed by 11 bases and 0 bases, with 10 bases remaining between them. The CDR3 is CALAGANTGELFF. The CDR3 nucleotides read TGTGCCCTCGCAGGGGCGAACACCGGGGAGCTGTTTTTT.

The sample holds many counts of this clonotype. The chain couples TRBV11-3 to TRBJ2-1; 9 positions match TRBD2. Germline V gene lookup returns CDR1 SGHNT and CDR2 YENEEA. This CDR3 comprises 16 residues. V lost 1 base and J lost 8; bases outside the gene matches: 9. As DNA, the CDR3 is TGTGCCAGCAGCTTAGGTGGCGGGAGGGCCATCTATGAGCAGTTCTTC. Translated: CASSLGGGRAIYEQFF.

This clonotype has ten or more counts. The chain has TRBV18 and TRBJ2-1; 8 nucleotides agree with TRBD2. The CDR3 runs 17 residues. V lost 3 bases to trimming and J lost 2 bases; unmatched junction nucleotides: 9. Germline lookup yields CDR1 KGHSH and CDR2 LQKENI. CDR3 loop: CASSPGREVITYNEQFF. The CDR3 DNA follows: TGTGCCAGCTCACCTGGGCGGGAGGTGATAACCTACAATGAGCAGTTCTTC. Supplemented by reference TRBV18 and TRBJ2-1, the full variable domain reads NAGVMQNPRHLVRRRGQEARLRCSPMKGHSHVYWYRQLPEEGLKFMVYLQKENIIDESGMPKERFSAEFPKEGPSILRIQQVVRGDSAAYFCASSPGREVITYNEQFFGPGTRLTVL.

This clonotype was found many times. The chain recombines TRBV25-1 with TRBJ1-4; D unclear. Germline CDR1 reads MGHDK; CDR2 reads SYGVNS. This CDR3 spans 17 amino acids. V lost 1 base and J 7 bases, leaving 19 bases between the germline ends. The DNA of the CDR3 is TGTGCCAGCAGTGAATCAAGAGGGAGCGCTCGGCGTGAAAAACTGTTTTTT. This codes for CASSESRGSARREKLFF. The complete variable domain, with remaining parts taken from reference TRBV25-1 and TRBJ1-4, reads EADIYQTPRYLVIGTGKKITLECSQTMGHDKMYWYQQDPGMELHLIHYSYGVNSTEKGDLSSESTVSRIRTEHFPLTLESARPSHTSQYLCASSESRGSARREKLFFGSGTQLSVL.

This clonotype was detected many times. V and J are TRBV2 and TRBJ1-4, with D tentatively TRBD1 (5 bases). Germline loops: CDR1 SNHLY, CDR2 FYNNEI. The CDR3 is 14 residues long. V was trimmed by 10 bases and J by 5 bases, leaving 17 bases between them. CDR3 in amino acids: CATTRAGKNEKLFF. The CDR3 bases are TGTGCCACCACCCGCGCAGGGAAGAATGAAAAACTGTTTTTT.

This clonotype has ten or more counts. The V call is TRBV29-1, the J call TRBJ2-7, with D perhaps matching TRBD1 or TRBD2 (5 bases each). Trimming took off 1 base at V and 4 bases at J, with 17 bases between the two ends. The CDR3 extends over 15 amino acids. Germline CDR1 SQVTM, CDR2 ANQGSEA. The CDR3 is CSVEVAGQGRYEQYF. CDR3 coding DNA: TGCAGCGTTGAAGTGGCGGGCCAGGGTAGATACGAGCAGTACTTC.

This clonotype was detected many times. The chain uses TRBV20-1 and TRBJ2-1, with D possibly being TRBD1 or TRBD2 (5 bases each). The CDR3 loop spans 13 amino acids. Between the trimmed V and J ends, which lost 1 base and 15 bases, there was a span of 19 bases. CDR1 and CDR2 from the germline V gene are DFQATT and SNEGSKA (reference sequence). Written as DNA, the CDR3 is TGCAGTGCTAGAGTATCCGGGACGCCGGACCGGTTCTTC. Amino acids: CSARVSGTPDRFF.

In this sample, this clonotype turned up many times. The chain joins TRBV6-5 to TRBJ2-7, with a possible D match to TRBD2 (6 bases). V shed 7 bases and J shed 0 bases, with 16 bases lying between them. There are 15 residues in the CDR3. Per the germline V gene, CDR1 is MNHEY and CDR2 is SVGAGI. The CDR3 loop is CASKTQGGASYEQYF. The DNA of the CDR3 is TGTGCCAGCAAAACCCAGGGCGGGGCCTCCTACGAGCAGTACTTC.

In the case of this clonotype: A much larger clone lies one base from this, so it may be a read error. The CDR3 DNA follows: TGTGCCAGCAGCTCTCGGGAGGGGCCATCTGGCTACACCTTC. Its protein product is CASSSREGPSGYTF. The V call is TRBV7-8, the J call TRBJ1-2, with D possibly matching TRBD1 (5 bases). Germline V gene sequence: CDR1 SGHVS, CDR2 FQNEAQ. Trimming took off 4 bases at V and 7 bases at J, with 16 bases between the two ends. This CDR3 is 14 amino acids long.

This clonotype has a count of ten or more. The rearrangement joins TRBV2 to TRBJ1-4; D remains ambiguous. Trimming stripped 7 bases from V and 8 bases from J, with 14 bases between. Germline assignment: CDR1 SNHLY and CDR2 FYNNEI. The length of the CDR3 is 13 residues. The CDR3 nucleotides read TGTGCCAGCAAGACCGTCAGGAAGGAAAAACTGTTTTTT. It yields the protein CASKTVRKEKLFF.